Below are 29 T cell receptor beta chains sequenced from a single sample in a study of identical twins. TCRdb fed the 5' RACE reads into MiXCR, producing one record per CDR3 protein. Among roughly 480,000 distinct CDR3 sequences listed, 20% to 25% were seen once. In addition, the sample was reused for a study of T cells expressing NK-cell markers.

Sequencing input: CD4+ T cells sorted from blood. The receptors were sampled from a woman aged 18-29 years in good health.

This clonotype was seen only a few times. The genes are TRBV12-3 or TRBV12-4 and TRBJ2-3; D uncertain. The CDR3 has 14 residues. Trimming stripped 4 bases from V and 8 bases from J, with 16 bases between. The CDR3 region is CASSSVPSRGTQYF. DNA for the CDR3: TGTGCCAGCAGTTCAGTGCCCTCCAGAGGTACGCAGTATTTT.

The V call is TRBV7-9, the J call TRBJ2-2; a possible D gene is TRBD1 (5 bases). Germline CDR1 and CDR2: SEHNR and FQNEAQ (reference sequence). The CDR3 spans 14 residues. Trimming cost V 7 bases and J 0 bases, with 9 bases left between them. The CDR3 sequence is CASTQGANTGELFF. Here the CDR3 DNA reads TGTGCCAGCACCCAGGGCGCGAACACCGGGGAGCTGTTTTTT. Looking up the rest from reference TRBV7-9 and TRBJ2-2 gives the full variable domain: DTGVSQNPRHKITKRGQNVTFRCDPISEHNRLYWYRQTLGQGPEFLTYFQNEAQLEKSRLLSDRFSAERPKGSFSTLEIQRTEQGDSAMYLCASTQGANTGELFFGEGSRLTVL.

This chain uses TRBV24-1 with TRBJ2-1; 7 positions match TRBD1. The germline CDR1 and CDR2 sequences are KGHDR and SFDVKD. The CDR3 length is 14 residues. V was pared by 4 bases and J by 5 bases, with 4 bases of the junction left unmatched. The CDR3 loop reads CATSEPGQHNEQFF. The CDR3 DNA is TGTGCCACCAGTGAGCCGGGACAGCACAATGAGCAGTTCTTC.

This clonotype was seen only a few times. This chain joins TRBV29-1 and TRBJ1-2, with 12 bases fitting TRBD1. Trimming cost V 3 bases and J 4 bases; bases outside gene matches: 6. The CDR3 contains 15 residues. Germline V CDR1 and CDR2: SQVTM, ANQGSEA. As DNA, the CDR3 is TGCAGCGTTGATCCCGGGACAGGGGGCCCCTATGGCTACACCTTC. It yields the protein CSVDPGTGGPYGYTF.

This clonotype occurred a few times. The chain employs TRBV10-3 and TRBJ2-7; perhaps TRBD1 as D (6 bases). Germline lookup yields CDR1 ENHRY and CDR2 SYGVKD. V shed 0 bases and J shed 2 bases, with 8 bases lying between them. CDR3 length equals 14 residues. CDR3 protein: CAISESAGAYEQYF. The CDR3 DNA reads TGTGCCATCAGTGAGTCCGCAGGGGCCTACGAGCAGTACTTC.

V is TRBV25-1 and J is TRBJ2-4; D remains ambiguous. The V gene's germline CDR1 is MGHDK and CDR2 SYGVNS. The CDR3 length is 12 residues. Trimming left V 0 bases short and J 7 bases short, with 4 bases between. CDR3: CASSEYGNIQYF. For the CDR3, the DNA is TGTGCCAGCAGTGAATACGGGAACATTCAGTACTTC.

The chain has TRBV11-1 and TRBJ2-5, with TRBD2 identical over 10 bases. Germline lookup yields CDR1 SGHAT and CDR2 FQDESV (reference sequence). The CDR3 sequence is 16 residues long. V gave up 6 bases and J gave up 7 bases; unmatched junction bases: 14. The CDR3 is CASSPSAGGPFGTQYF. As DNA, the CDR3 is TGTGCCAGCAGTCCCTCAGCGGGGGGGCCCTTCGGGACCCAGTACTTC. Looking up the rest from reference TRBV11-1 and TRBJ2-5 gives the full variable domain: EAEVAQSPRYKITEKSQAVAFWCDPISGHATLYWYRQILGQGPELLVQFQDESVVDDSQLPKDRFSAERLKGVDSTLKIQPAELGDSAMYLCASSPSAGGPFGTQYFGPGTRLLVL.

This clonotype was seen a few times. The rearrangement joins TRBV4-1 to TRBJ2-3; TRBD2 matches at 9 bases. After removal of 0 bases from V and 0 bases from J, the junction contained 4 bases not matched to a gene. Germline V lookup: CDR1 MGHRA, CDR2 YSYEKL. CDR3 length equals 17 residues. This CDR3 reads CASSQDPLAGSTDTQYF. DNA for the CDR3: TGCGCCAGCAGCCAAGATCCCCTAGCGGGGAGCACAGATACGCAGTATTTT.

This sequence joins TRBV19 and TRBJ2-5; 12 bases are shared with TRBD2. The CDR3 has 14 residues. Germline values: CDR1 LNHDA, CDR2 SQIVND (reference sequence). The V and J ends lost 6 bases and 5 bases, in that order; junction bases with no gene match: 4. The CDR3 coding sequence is TGTGCCAGTAGCGGACTAGCGGGACGGGAGACCCAGTACTTC. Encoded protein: CASSGLAGRETQYF.

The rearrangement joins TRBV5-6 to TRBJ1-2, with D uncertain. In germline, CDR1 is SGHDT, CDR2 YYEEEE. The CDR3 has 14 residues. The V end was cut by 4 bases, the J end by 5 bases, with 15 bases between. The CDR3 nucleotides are TGTGCCAGCAGCCTGATTTCGCTCGGGTATGGCTACACCTTC. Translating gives CASSLISLGYGYTF.

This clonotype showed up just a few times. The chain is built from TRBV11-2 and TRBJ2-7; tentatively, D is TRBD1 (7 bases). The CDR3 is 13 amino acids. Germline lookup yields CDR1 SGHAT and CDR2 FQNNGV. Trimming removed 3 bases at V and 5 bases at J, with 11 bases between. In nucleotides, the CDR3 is TGTGCCAGCAGCTTGACAGGGAGGCACGAGCAGTACTTC. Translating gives CASSLTGRHEQYF.

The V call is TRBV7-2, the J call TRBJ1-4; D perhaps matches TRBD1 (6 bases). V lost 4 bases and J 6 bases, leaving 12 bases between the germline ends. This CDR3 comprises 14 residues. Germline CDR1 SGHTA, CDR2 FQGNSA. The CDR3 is CASSSRRTDEKLFF. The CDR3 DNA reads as TGTGCCAGCAGCTCCCGGCGGACAGATGAAAAACTGTTTTTT.

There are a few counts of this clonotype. DNA for the CDR3: TGTGCCAGCAGCTCCTTTACCTACGAGCAGTACTTC. Translating gives CASSSFTYEQYF. V gene TRBV7-6 combines with J gene TRBJ2-7; unclear D gene. Germline CDR1 is SGHVS and CDR2 is FNYEAQ. This CDR3 is 12 amino acids long. The V end lost 4 bases, the J end lost 2 bases, and 6 bases lay between the germline ends.

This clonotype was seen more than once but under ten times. CDR3 sequence reads: CASSLQGTYEQYF. Written as DNA, the CDR3 is TGTGCCAGCAGCCTACAGGGGACCTACGAGCAGTACTTC. The chain couples TRBV2 to TRBJ2-7; TRBD1 aligns across 7 bases. Germline assignment: CDR1 SNHLY and CDR2 FYNNEI. The CDR3 loop spans 13 amino acids. Trimming cost V 6 bases and J 2 bases; bases outside gene matches: 4.

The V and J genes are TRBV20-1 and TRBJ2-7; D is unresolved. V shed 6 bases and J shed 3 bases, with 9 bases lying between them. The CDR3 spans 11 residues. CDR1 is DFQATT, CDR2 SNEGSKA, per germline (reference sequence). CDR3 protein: CSAPDIYEQYF. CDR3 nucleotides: TGCAGTGCCCCCGACATCTACGAGCAGTACTTC.

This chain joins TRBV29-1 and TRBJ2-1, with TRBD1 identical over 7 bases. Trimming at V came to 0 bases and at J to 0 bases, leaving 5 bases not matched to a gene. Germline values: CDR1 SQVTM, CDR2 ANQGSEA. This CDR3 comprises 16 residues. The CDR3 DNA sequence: TGCAGCGTTGAAGATAGGTGGGACAGCTCCTACAATGAGCAGTTCTTC. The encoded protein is CSVEDRWDSSYNEQFF.

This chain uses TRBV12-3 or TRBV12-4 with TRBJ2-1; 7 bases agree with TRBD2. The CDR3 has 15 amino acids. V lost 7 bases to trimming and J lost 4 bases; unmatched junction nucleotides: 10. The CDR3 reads CASKEAGRLYNEQFF. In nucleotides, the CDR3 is TGTGCCAGCAAAGAAGCGGGGAGATTATACAATGAGCAGTTCTTC.

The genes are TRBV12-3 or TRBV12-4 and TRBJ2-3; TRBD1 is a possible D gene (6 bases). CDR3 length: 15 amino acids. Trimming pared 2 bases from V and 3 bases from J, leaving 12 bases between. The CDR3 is CASSLQGTSTDTQYF. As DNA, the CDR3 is TGTGCCAGCAGTTTACAAGGGACATCTACAGATACGCAGTATTTT.

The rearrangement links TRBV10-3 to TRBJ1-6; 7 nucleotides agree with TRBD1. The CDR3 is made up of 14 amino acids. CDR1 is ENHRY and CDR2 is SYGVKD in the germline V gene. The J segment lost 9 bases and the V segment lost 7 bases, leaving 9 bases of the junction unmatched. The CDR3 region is CAITPTGSGSPLHF. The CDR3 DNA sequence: TGTGCCATCACCCCGACAGGGAGCGGTTCACCCCTCCACTTT.

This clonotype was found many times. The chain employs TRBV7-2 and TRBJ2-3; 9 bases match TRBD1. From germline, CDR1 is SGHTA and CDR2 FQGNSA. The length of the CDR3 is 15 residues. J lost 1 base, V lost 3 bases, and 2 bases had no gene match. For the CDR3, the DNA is TGTGCCAGCAGCTTTTGGACAGGGGGCACAGATACGCAGTATTTT. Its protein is CASSFWTGGTDTQYF.

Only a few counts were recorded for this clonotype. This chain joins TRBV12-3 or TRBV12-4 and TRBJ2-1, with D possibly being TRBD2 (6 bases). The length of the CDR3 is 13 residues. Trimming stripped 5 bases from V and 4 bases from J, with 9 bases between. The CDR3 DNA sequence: TGTGCCAGCAGTCTGCGGGGTTACAATGAGCAGTTCTTC. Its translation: CASSLRGYNEQFF.

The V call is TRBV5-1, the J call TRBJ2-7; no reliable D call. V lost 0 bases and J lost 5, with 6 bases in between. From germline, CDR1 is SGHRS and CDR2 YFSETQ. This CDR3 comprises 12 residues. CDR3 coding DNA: TGCGCCAGCAGCTTGGACTTAGACGAGCAGTACTTC. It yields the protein CASSLDLDEQYF.

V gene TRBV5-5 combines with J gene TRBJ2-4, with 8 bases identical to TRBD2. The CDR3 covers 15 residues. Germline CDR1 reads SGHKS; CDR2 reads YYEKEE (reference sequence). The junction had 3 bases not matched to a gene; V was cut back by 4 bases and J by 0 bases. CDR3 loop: CASSGGGLAKNIQYF. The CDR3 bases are TGTGCCAGCAGCGGCGGGGGGCTAGCCAAAAACATTCAGTACTTC.

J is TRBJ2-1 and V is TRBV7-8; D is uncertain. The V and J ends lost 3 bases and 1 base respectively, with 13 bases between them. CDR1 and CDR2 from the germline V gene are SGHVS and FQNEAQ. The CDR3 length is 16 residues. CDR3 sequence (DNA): TGTGCCAGCAGCTTCAATTTGGGTCGGTCCTACAATGAGCAGTTCTTC. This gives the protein CASSFNLGRSYNEQFF. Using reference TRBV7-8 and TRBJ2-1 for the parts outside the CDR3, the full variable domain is GAGVSQSPRYKVAKRGQDVALRCDPISGHVSLFWYQQALGQGPEFLTYFQNEAQLDKSGLPSDRFFAERPEGSVSTLKIQRTQQEDSAVYLCASSFNLGRSYNEQFFGPGTRLTVL.

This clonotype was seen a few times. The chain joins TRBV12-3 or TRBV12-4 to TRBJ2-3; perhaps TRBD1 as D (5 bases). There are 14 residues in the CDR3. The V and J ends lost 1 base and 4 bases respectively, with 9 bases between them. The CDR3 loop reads CASSLVRGSDTQYF. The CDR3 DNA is TGTGCCAGCAGTTTAGTTAGGGGTTCAGATACGCAGTATTTT.

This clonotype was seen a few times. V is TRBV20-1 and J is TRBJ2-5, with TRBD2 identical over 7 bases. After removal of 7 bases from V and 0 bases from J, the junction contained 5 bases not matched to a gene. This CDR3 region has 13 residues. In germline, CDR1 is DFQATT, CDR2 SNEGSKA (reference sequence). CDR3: CSGLAAYQETQYF. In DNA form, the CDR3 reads TGCAGTGGGCTAGCGGCTTACCAAGAGACCCAGTACTTC.

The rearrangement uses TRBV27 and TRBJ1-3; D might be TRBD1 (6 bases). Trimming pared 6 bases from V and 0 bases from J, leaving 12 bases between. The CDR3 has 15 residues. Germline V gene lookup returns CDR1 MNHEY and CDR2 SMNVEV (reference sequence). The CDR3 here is CASRGTQSSGNTIYF. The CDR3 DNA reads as TGTGCCAGCAGGGGGACACAGAGCTCTGGAAACACCATATATTTT.

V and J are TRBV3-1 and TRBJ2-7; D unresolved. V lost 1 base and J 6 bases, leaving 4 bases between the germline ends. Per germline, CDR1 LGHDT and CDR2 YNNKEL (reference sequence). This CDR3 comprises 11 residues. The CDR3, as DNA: TGTGCCAGCAGCCAAGTGACCGAGCAGTACTTC. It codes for CASSQVTEQYF.

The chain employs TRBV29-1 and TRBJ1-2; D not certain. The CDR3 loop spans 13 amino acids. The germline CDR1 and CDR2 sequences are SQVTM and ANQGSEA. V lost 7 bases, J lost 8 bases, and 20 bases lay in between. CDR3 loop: CSATISADVGYTF. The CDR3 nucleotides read TGCAGCGCCACCATTTCGGCAGATGTGGGCTACACCTTC.